The TCR beta chain described here comes from a study of blood T cell repertoires in COVID-19. The wider study: Whether acute or convalescent, the COVID-19 samples came from the United States, Italy and Spain. PBMCs, B-cell-depleted T cells, or T cells were the source of the cDNA or gDNA that made up the material.

This clone showed up just once. This table comes from immunoSEQ multiplex PCR, and its TCRdb copy is limited to in-frame clones, with some not included. The sample lists roughly 460,000 clones; 70% to 90% were seen once. The Seattle patients, enrolled during active infection, were followed longitudinally. With V trimmed by 3 bases and J by 0 bases, 5 bases remained unmatched. The CDR3 covers 16 residues. The V gene's germline CDR1 is KGHDR and CDR2 SFDVKD. The chain recombines TRBV24-1 with TRBJ2-5, with 8 nucleotides matching TRBD2. Sequencing was performed on peripheral blood. This receptor was taken from a man younger than 35 with COVID-19, enrolled during active disease. The CDR3 spells CATSDAVAGYQETQYF. The CDR3 DNA sequence: TGTGCCACCAGTGATGCGGTAGCGGGGTACCAAGAGACCCAGTACTTC.